This passage covers 24 T cell receptor beta chains from one sample sequenced in a study of CD8 T cells in ankylosing spondylitis. Study-level points and caveats: Within ankylosing spondylitis blood, a TCR beta motif made up of several highly homologous variants appeared to be characteristic.

Their specific antigens are unknown. MiXCR, applied by TCRdb to the 5' RACE reads, yields one record per CDR3 protein. The data hold fewer than 500,000 distinct CDR3 sequences, with about 22% observed a single time. Sequencing was carried out using blood, either unsorted or a sorted T cell fraction (not recorded which). The receptors here all came from a male donor with ankylosing spondylitis.

This clonotype was detected many times. The chain joins TRBV29-1 to TRBJ2-3; D unclear. This CDR3 region has 17 residues. The germline V gene has CDR1 SQVTM and CDR2 ANQGSEA. Trimming took 5 bases from V and 0 from J, leaving 21 bases between them. The CDR3 nucleotides read TGCAGCGTTCGAAGATCGGTAGCCGCTATAAGCACAGATACGCAGTATTTT. This codes for CSVRRSVAAISTDTQYF.

The chain employs TRBV2 and TRBJ2-7, with 9 bases identical to TRBD1. This CDR3 has 11 residues. Germline V gene sequence: CDR1 SNHLY, CDR2 FYNNEI. The V gene end was trimmed by 6 bases and the J gene end by 10 bases; junction bases not matched to a gene: 4. Here the CDR3 reads CASRDRGDQYF. CDR3 nucleotides: TGTGCCAGCAGGGACAGGGGCGACCAGTACTTC. Full variable domain (missing parts from reference TRBV2 and TRBJ2-7): EPEVTQTPSHQVTQMGQEVILRCVPISNHLYFYWYRQILGQKVEFLVSFYNNEISEKSEIFDDQFSVERPDGSNFTLKIRSTKLEDSAMYFCASRDRGDQYFGPGTRLTVT.

V gene TRBV11-2 combines with J gene TRBJ2-3, with TRBD2 identical over 12 bases. Germline values: CDR1 SGHAT, CDR2 FQNNGV. This CDR3 contains 16 residues. The ends lost 5 bases at V and 2 bases at J; junction bases unmatched: 5. CDR3 DNA: TGTGCCAGCAGCAACGGACTAGCGGGACTCACAGATACGCAGTATTTT. It specifies CASSNGLAGLTDTQYF. Full variable domain (rest looked up from reference TRBV11-2 and TRBJ2-3): EAGVAQSPRYKIIEKRQSVAFWCNPISGHATLYWYQQILGQGPKLLIQFQNNGVVDDSQLPKDRFSAERLKGVDSTLKIQPAKLEDSAVYLCASSNGLAGLTDTQYFGPGTRLTVL.

The chain carries TRBV29-1 and TRBJ1-4, with a weak D call TRBD1 (6 bases). This CDR3 has 13 residues. Trimming pared 4 bases from V and 6 bases from J, leaving 12 bases between. CDR1 is SQVTM and CDR2 is ANQGSEA in the germline V gene. The CDR3 is CSVAGDVDEKLFF. In DNA form, the CDR3 reads TGCAGCGTTGCAGGGGATGTGGATGAAAAACTGTTTTTT.

This clonotype was picked up a small number of times. V gene TRBV3-1 combines with J gene TRBJ1-5, with TRBD1 matching 10 bases. Germline V CDR1 and CDR2: LGHDT, YNNKEL (reference sequence). The V and J ends lost 5 bases and 2 bases, in that order; junction bases with no gene match: 6. CDR3 length equals 16 residues. The CDR3 here is CASSGPGTGGNQPQHF. The CDR3 bases are TGTGCCAGCAGCGGACCCGGGACAGGGGGCAATCAGCCCCAGCATTTT.

The rearrangement uses TRBV7-2 and TRBJ2-1, with 8 bases that match TRBD2. Unmatched junction bases numbered 12, after V lost 6 bases and J lost 5 bases. The CDR3 is 16 residues long. Germline values: CDR1 SGHTA, CDR2 FQGNSA. CDR3 DNA: TGTGCCAGCAGTCCCTCGGGACTAGTCAGGGACAATGAGCAGTTCTTC. Its protein product is CASSPSGLVRDNEQFF.

This clonotype was seen many times. The chain joins TRBV29-1 to TRBJ2-1; 8 nucleotides agree with TRBD2. V lost 6 bases and J lost 9; bases outside the gene matches: 10. The germline gives CDR1 SQVTM, CDR2 ANQGSEA. CDR3 length equals 13 residues. As DNA, the CDR3 is TGCAGCGTCATCCCGGGAGGGGGGGGTGAGCAGTTCTTC. Translation: CSVIPGGGGEQFF.

Only a few counts were recorded for this clonotype. V and J are TRBV6-1 and TRBJ2-2, with a weak D call TRBD2 (5 bases). Trimming left V 4 bases short and J 0 bases short, with 9 bases between. The CDR3 covers 15 residues. Germline CDR1 reads MNHNS; CDR2 reads SASEGT. CDR3 DNA: TGTGCCAGCAGTGGAGGGATCGCGAACACCGGGGAGCTGTTTTTT. This codes for CASSGGIANTGELFF.

This clonotype has a handful of counts. The chain joins TRBV4-3 to TRBJ2-1; tentatively, D is TRBD2 (6 bases). The CDR3 length is 13 residues. The V end was cut by 4 bases, the J end by 12 bases, with 16 bases between. From germline, CDR1 is LGHNA and CDR2 YSLEER. CDR3 residues: CASSPLREVGQFF. The DNA for the CDR3 is TGCGCCAGCAGCCCTTTAAGGGAGGTGGGGCAGTTCTTC.

The V gene is TRBV6-6, the J gene TRBJ2-7; D is undetermined. This CDR3 comprises 12 residues. V lost 7 bases and J lost 0, with 7 bases in between. Germline loops: CDR1 MNHNY, CDR2 SVGAGI (reference sequence). CDR3 DNA: TGTGCCAGCACTGGCTCCTCCTACGAGCAGTACTTC. Encoded protein: CASTGSSYEQYF.

V is TRBV14 and J is TRBJ2-3; the D call may be TRBD1 or TRBD2 (5 bases each). This CDR3 has 13 residues. V was cut by 1 base and J by 11 bases, with 13 bases left in between. Germline CDR1 and CDR2: SGHDN and FVKESK. CDR3 DNA: TGTGCCAGCAGCCAAGGGGACCGGAGTAAGCAGTATTTT. Translation: CASSQGDRSKQYF.

The CDR3 region is CASSAGTAGGYTF. The CDR3 nucleotides are TGCGCCAGCAGCGCGGGGACGGCGGGTGGCTACACCTTC. The V gene is TRBV5-1, the J gene TRBJ1-2; maybe TRBD1 (5 bases). This CDR3 has 13 amino acids. Germline values: CDR1 SGHRS, CDR2 YFSETQ. Deletions cut 4 bases from V and 7 bases from J, with 14 bases between.

This clonotype appeared a few times. The chain is built from TRBV9 and TRBJ2-7; 10 bases line up with TRBD2. V gave up 0 bases and J gave up 6 bases; unmatched junction bases: 6. Germline V gene sequence: CDR1 SGDLS, CDR2 YYNGEE. This CDR3 spans 15 amino acids. The CDR3 loop is CASSVGPSGRSEQYF. Here the CDR3 DNA reads TGTGCCAGCAGCGTAGGTCCTAGCGGGAGAAGCGAGCAGTACTTC.

This clonotype was observed a single time. The chain uses TRBV9 and TRBJ2-3, with TRBD1 matching over 10 bases. V gave up 1 base and J gave up 0 bases; unmatched junction bases: 2. The germline CDR1 and CDR2 sequences are SGDLS and YYNGEE. The CDR3 has 16 amino acids. The CDR3 region is CASSVTGQGSTDTQYF. In DNA, the CDR3 is TGTGCCAGCAGCGTAACGGGACAGGGGAGCACAGATACGCAGTATTTT.

This chain uses TRBV7-3 with TRBJ2-7, with 13 bases lining up with TRBD2. CDR1 is SGHTA and CDR2 is FQGTGA in the germline V gene. This CDR3 spans 15 amino acids. J gave up 7 bases and V 5 bases, and 8 bases lay outside the gene matches. CDR3 sequence reads: CASSPSGLAGHEQYF. CDR3 DNA sequence: TGTGCCAGCAGCCCCTCGGGACTAGCGGGACATGAGCAGTACTTC. Full variable domain (rest looked up from reference TRBV7-3 and TRBJ2-7): GAGVSQTPSNKVTEKGKYVELRCDPISGHTALYWYRQSLGQGPEFLIYFQGTGAADDSGLPNDRFFAVRPEGSVSTLKIQRTERGDSAVYLCASSPSGLAGHEQYFGPGTRLTVT.

The rearrangement links TRBV29-1 to TRBJ2-1; a weak D match, TRBD2 (6 bases). CDR1 SQVTM and CDR2 ANQGSEA come from the germline V gene. CDR3 length equals 14 residues. Deletions cut 4 bases from V and 0 bases from J, with 10 bases between. CDR3 region: CSVVRGTSYNEQFF. In nucleotides, the CDR3 is TGCAGCGTTGTCCGGGGGACCTCCTACAATGAGCAGTTCTTC.

The rearrangement links TRBV20-1 to TRBJ2-7, with D possibly being TRBD2 (5 bases). The CDR3 has 14 amino acids. CDR1 and CDR2 (germline): DFQATT, SNEGSKA (reference sequence). Trimming removed 2 bases from V and 2 bases from J, with 13 bases in between. The CDR3 loop is CSARLTTGTYEQYF. For the CDR3, the DNA is TGCAGTGCTAGATTGACGACGGGAACCTACGAGCAGTACTTC.

This clonotype showed up just a few times. The chain recombines TRBV6-9 with TRBJ2-7; 8 bases line up with TRBD1. V lost 5 bases to trimming and J lost 3 bases; unmatched junction nucleotides: 12. The CDR3 length is 16 residues. Per the germline V gene, CDR1 is MNHGY and CDR2 is SVAAGI. The CDR3 nucleotides are TGTGCCAGCAGTGGATGGGGACAGGAGAAGGTCTACGAGCAGTACTTC. Its translation is CASSGWGQEKVYEQYF.

The chain combines TRBV15 with TRBJ2-1, with 9 positions matching TRBD1. Germline CDR1 LNHNV, CDR2 YYDKDF (reference sequence). Trimming cost V 3 bases and J 6 bases; bases outside gene matches: 6. CDR3 size: 15 residues. The CDR3 bases are TGTGCCACCAGCAGGACAGGGGGGGTAGGCAATGAGCAGTTCTTC. The encoded protein is CATSRTGGVGNEQFF.

The rearrangement links TRBV25-1 to TRBJ2-1; D is perhaps TRBD2 (5 bases). V lost 2 bases and J lost 8, with 16 bases in between. The CDR3 consists of 15 residues. Germline lookup yields CDR1 MGHDK and CDR2 SYGVNS. The CDR3 sequence: CASSERGSGGDEQFF. The CDR3 bases are TGTGCCAGCAGTGAACGAGGGAGCGGCGGAGATGAGCAGTTCTTC.

The rearrangement joins TRBV7-9 to TRBJ1-5; a weak D match, TRBD1 (5 bases). This CDR3 region has 13 residues. Germline CDR1 and CDR2: SEHNR and FQNEAQ (reference sequence). V was clipped by 8 bases and J by 7 bases, with 15 bases between them. The CDR3 here is CASLRGRYQPQHF. The CDR3 DNA reads TGTGCCAGCCTTCGGGGACGGTACCAGCCCCAGCATTTT.

This chain connects TRBV5-1 to TRBJ2-6; maybe TRBD2 (6 bases). Trimming took 5 bases from V and 2 from J, leaving 14 bases between them. The germline V gene has CDR1 SGHRS and CDR2 YFSETQ. The CDR3 extends over 16 amino acids. CDR3 residues: CASSLGGGTGANVLTF. CDR3 sequence (DNA): TGCGCCAGCAGTCTCGGGGGTGGTACTGGGGCCAACGTCCTGACTTTC.

The chain joins TRBV5-1 to TRBJ2-7, with 7 nucleotides matching TRBD1. The CDR3 is 14 amino acids. Germline trimming cut 4 bases from V and 3 bases from J; bases unmatched to any gene: 7. Germline loops: CDR1 SGHRS, CDR2 YFSETQ. CDR3 bases: TGCGCCAGCAGCCATTACCGGGACAGCTACGAGCAGTACTTC. This codes for CASSHYRDSYEQYF.

This clonotype has more than one count but fewer than ten. The chain links TRBV7-9 to TRBJ2-7; 8 nucleotides line up with TRBD1. This CDR3 contains 16 residues. Germline V gives CDR1 SEHNR, CDR2 FQNEAQ (reference sequence). J lost 6 bases, V lost 1 base, and 11 bases had no gene match. The CDR3 nucleotides read TGTGCCAGCAGCTTAGAATCCCGGACAGGGAATCTCGAGCAGTACTTC. Protein product: CASSLESRTGNLEQYF.